Following are 2 T cell receptor beta chains from one sample sequenced in a study of a mutant IDH1 vaccine in newly diagnosed glioma (dated by TCRdb to the early 2020s). No antigen has been assigned to these receptors. Receptor libraries were prepared by the immunoSEQ multiplex PCR assay. TCRdb stores this immuneACCESS table with in-frame sequences only. Part of the clones is absent; in the studies checked, under half of the shortfall reflects unresolved V genes, and no reason is known for the rest. Present in this sample are tens of thousands of clones, roughly 84% of which were seen just once. Around 12% of the sample is in the top ten clones. According to the study, the label for this sample's time point signals: week 35, safety follow-up. A 20-mer mutant IDH1 peptide at 300 micrograms in Montanide made up each vaccine dose, which was injected subcutaneously together with topical imiquimod. The sequenced sample was PBMCs, obtained from a glioma patient whose treatment included an IDH1 peptide vaccine. The receptors were gathered from a man aged 18 to 30 with glioma.

This clone was seen only a few times. The rearrangement links TRBV6-6 to TRBJ1-5; D gene uncertain. Germline CDR1 reads MNHNY; CDR2 reads SVGAGI (reference sequence). The CDR3 length is 12 residues. The V end lost 7 bases, the J end lost 7 bases, and 11 bases lay between the germline ends. The CDR3 DNA reads as TGTGCCAGCACCAGCTCTGGACAGCCCCAGCATTTT. The encoded protein is CASTSSGQPQHF.

This chain links TRBV7-8 with TRBJ1-5; weak D call: TRBD1 (6 bases). V was pared by 8 bases and J by 7 bases, with 9 bases between. The CDR3 totals 11 residues. Germline CDR1 and CDR2: SGHVS and FQNEAQ. The CDR3 is CASGGGQPQHF. The CDR3 bases are TGTGCCAGCGGTGGGGGCCAGCCCCAGCATTTT. The variable domain in full, with the rest retrieved from reference TRBV7-8 and TRBJ1-5, is GAGVSQSPRYKVAKRGQDVALRCDPISGHVSLFWYQQALGQGPEFLTYFQNEAQLDKSGLPSDRFFAERPEGSVSTLKIQRTQQEDSAVYLCASGGGQPQHFGDGTRLSIL.